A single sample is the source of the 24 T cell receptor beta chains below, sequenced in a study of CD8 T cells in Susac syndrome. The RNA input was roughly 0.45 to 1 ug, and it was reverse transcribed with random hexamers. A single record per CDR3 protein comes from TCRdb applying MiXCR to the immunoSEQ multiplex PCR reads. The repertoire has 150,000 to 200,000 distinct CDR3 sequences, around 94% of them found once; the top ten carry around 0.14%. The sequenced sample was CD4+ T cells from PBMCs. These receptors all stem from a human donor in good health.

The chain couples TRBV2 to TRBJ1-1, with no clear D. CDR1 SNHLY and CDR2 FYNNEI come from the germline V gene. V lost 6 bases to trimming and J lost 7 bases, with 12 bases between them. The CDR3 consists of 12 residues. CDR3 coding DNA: TGTGCCAGCAGGATCTGGGGTGGTGAAGCTTTCTTT. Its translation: CASRIWGGEAFF.

CDR3 DNA: TGTGCCAGCAGTCCCAGGGGGCATCAGCCCCAGCATTTT. It yields the protein CASSPRGHQPQHF. This chain connects TRBV12-3 or TRBV12-4 to TRBJ1-5, with TRBD1 identical over 8 bases. The length of the CDR3 is 13 residues. After removal of 5 bases from V and 5 bases from J, the junction contained 2 bases not matched to a gene.

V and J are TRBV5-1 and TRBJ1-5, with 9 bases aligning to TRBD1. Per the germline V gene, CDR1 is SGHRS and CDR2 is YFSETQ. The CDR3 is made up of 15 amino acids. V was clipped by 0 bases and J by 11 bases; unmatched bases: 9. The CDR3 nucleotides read TGCGCCAGCAGCTTGGACGGGACAGGGTACGAGGCCCAGCATTTT. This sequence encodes CASSLDGTGYEAQHF. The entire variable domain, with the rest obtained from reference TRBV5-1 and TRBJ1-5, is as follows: KAGVTQTPRYLIKTRGQQVTLSCSPISGHRSVSWYQQTPGQGLQFLFEYFSETQRNKGNFPGRFSGRQFSNSRSEMNVSTLELGDSALYLCASSLDGTGYEAQHFGDGTRLSIL.

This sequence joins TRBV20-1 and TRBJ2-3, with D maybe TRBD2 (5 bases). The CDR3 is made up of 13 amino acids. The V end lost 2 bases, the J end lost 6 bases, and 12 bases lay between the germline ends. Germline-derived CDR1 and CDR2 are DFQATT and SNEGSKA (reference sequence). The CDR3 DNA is TGCAGTGCTAGAACCCGGGGTGGGGATACGCAGTATTTT. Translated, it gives CSARTRGGDTQYF.

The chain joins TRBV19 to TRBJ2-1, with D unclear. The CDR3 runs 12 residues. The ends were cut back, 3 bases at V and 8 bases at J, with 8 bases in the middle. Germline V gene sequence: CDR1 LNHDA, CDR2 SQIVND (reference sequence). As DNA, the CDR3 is TGTGCCAGTAGTATCCCTGGGGATGAGCAGTTCTTC. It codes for CASSIPGDEQFF.

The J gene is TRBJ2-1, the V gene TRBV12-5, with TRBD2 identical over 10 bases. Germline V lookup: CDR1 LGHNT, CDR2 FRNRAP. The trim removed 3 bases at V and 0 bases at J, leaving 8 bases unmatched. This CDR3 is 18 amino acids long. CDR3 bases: TGTGCTAGTGGTTTAGCGAGCGGGGGGGCCGGCTCCTACAATGAGCAGTTCTTC. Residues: CASGLASGGAGSYNEQFF.

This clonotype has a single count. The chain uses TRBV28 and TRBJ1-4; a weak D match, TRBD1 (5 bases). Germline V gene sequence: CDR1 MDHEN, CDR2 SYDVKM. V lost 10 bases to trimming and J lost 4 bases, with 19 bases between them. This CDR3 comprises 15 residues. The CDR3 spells CATSIDSGFNEKLFF. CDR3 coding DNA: TGTGCCACCTCGATTGACAGCGGATTTAATGAAAAACTGTTTTTT.

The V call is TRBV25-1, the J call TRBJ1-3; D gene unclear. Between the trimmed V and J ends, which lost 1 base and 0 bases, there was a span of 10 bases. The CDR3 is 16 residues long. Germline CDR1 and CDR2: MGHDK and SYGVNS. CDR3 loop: CASSESAGFSGNTIYF. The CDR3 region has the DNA TGTGCCAGCAGTGAATCTGCAGGTTTCTCTGGAAACACCATATATTTT. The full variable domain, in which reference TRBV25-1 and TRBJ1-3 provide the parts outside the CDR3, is EADIYQTPRYLVIGTGKKITLECSQTMGHDKMYWYQQDPGMELHLIHYSYGVNSTEKGDLSSESTVSRIRTEHFPLTLESARPSHTSQYLCASSESAGFSGNTIYFGEGSWLTVV.

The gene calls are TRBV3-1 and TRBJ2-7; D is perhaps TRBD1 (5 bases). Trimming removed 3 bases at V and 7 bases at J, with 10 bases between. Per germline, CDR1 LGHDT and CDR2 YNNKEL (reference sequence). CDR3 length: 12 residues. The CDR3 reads CASSQATAEQYF. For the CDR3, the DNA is TGTGCCAGCAGCCAGGCGACAGCGGAGCAGTACTTC.

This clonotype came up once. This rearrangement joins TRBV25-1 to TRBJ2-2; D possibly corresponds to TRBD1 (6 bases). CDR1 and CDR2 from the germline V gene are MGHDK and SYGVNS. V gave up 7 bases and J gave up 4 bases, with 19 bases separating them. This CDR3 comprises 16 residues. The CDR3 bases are TGTGCCAGCAAGGGTCGAGACAGGTCTTCCACCGGGGAGCTGTTTTTT. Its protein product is CASKGRDRSSTGELFF.

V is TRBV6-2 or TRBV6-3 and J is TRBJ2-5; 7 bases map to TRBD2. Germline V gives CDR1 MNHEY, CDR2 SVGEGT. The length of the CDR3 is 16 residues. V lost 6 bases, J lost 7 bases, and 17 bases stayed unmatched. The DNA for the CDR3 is TGTGCCAGCAGCCCCTATCCAGCGGGGCTCGGGGGGACCCAGTACTTC. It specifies CASSPYPAGLGGTQYF.

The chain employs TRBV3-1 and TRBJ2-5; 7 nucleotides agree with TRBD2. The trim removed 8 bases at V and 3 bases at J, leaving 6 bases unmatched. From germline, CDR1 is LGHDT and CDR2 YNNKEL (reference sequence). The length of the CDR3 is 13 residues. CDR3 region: CASSSSGEETQYF. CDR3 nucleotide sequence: TGTGCCAGCTCCTCTAGCGGTGAAGAGACCCAGTACTTC.

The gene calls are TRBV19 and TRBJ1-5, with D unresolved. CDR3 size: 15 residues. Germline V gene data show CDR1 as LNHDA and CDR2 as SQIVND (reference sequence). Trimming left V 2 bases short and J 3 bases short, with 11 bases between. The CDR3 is CASSITVGSNQPQHF. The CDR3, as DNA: TGTGCCAGTAGTATAACAGTCGGGTCCAATCAGCCCCAGCATTTT.

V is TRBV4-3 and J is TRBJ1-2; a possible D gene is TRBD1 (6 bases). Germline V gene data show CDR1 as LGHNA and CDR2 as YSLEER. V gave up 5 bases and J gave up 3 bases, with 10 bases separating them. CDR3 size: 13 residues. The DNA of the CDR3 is TGCGCCAGCAGCGGACAGCCTCACTATGGCTACACCTTC. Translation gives CASSGQPHYGYTF.

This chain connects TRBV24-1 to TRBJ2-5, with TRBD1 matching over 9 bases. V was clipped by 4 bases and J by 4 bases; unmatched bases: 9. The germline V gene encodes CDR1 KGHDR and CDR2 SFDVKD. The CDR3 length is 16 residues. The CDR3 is CATSDLGQGTRETQYF. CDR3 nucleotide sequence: TGTGCCACCAGTGACTTAGGACAGGGGACCCGAGAGACCCAGTACTTC.

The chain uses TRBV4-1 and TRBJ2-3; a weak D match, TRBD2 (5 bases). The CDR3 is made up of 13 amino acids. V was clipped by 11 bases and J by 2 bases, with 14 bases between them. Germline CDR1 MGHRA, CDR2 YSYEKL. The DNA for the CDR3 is TGCGCCGCTAGCCCGGGATTCACAGATACGCAGTATTTT. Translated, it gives CAASPGFTDTQYF.

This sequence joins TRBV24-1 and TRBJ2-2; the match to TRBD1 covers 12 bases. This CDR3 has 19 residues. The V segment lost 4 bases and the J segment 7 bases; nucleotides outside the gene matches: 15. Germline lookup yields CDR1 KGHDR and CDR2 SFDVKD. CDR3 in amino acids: CATSDRFGSGTGGVGELFF. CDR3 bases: TGTGCCACCAGTGACCGGTTCGGGTCCGGGACAGGGGGCGTCGGGGAGCTGTTTTTT.

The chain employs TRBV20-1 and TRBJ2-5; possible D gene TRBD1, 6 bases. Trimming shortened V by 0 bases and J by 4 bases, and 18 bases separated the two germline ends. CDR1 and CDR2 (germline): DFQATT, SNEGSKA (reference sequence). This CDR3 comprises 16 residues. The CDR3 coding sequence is TGCAGTGCTAGAGATATGATCAGGGGTATAGGAGAGACCCAGTACTTC. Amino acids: CSARDMIRGIGETQYF.

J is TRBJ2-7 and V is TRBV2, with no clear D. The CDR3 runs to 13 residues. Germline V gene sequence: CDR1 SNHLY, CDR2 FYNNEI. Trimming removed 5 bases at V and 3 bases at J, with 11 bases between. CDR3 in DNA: TGTGCCAGCAGTTTTTTGAGTGGCTACGAGCAGTACTTC. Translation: CASSFLSGYEQYF.

The CDR3 DNA follows: TGTGCCAGCAGCCCGCAGGGGGCCTACAATGAGCAGTTCTTC. This codes for CASSPQGAYNEQFF. The gene calls are TRBV7-8 and TRBJ2-1; 7 positions agree with TRBD1. CDR3 length: 14 residues. Germline CDR1 SGHVS, CDR2 FQNEAQ. Losses at the gene ends were 5 bases for V and 2 bases for J; bases not matched to a gene: 3.

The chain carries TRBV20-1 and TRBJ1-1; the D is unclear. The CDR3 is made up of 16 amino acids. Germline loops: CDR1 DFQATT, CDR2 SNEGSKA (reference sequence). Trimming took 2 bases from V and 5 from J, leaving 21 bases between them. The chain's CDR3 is CSARRPLSVGWTEAFF. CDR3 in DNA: TGCAGTGCTAGACGCCCCTTATCGGTCGGCTGGACTGAAGCTTTCTTT.

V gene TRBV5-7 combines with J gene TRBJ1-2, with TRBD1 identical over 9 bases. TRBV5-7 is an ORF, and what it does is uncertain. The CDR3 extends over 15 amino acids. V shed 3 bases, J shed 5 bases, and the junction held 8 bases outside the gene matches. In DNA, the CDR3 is TGTGCCAGCAGCTCTCGGACAGGGGTGAGATATGGCTACACCTTC. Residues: CASSSRTGVRYGYTF.

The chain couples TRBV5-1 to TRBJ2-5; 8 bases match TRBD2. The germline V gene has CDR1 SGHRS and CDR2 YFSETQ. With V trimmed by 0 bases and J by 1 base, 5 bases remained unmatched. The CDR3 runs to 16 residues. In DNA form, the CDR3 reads TGCGCCAGCAGCTTGGCGAGCGGGGGCATCCAAGAGACCCAGTACTTC. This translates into CASSLASGGIQETQYF.

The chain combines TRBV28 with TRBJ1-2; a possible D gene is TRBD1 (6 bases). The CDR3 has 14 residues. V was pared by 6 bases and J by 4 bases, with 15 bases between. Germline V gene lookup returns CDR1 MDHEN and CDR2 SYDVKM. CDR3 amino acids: CASSPLWGAYGYTF. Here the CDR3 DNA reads TGTGCCAGCAGCCCCCTGTGGGGGGCCTATGGCTACACCTTC.